This TCR beta chain was captured by sequencing in a study of shared clonotypes between healthy human individuals (dated by TCRdb to 2018 to 2021). Study-wide context: The cohort included a few men and a couple of women between 18 and 49 years of age. To increase sequencing depth and limit assay-specific biases, TCR repertoire library preparation and sequencing were carried out by different laboratories using diverse techniques. The study deeply sequenced blood TCR repertoires of about 5 healthy adults to estimate repertoire size and the extent of clonotype sharing between individuals. Leukapheresis yielded between about 0.85 and 10 billion PBMCs per donor. For each donor, three plates each were used for CD4 naive and CD4 memory, two plates were used for CD8 naive, and one plate was used for CD8 memory. The study at large found these results: Sampling was restricted to blood, and TCR repertoires in tissue are likely to differ from TCR repertoires in blood. Clonotypes shared by all four sorted-subset donors showed higher generation probabilities than non-shared clonotypes. Naive subsets generally had larger estimated clonotype richness than memory subsets did. Even with the large sequencing depth, rarefaction of the sorted-subset datasets indicated that sequencing was incomplete. Sharing across a few donors was observed for around 5% of naive CD4, less than 4% of naive CD8, around 2.5% of memory CD4, and roughly 0.4% of memory CD8 clonotypes. Based on pairwise subsampling, the degree of clonotype sharing among donors was expected to be affected by sequencing depth. The genetic and exposure-history diversity represented was limited by the small number of donors.

TCR CDR3 regions were amplified from genomic DNA by multiplex PCR using the deep immunoSEQ assay. Extracted genomic DNA from each cell subset was distributed evenly across all wells of several immunoSEQ 96-well plates, and each plate was treated as a replicate. For sorted subsets, approximately 210 ng of genomic DNA, equivalent to roughly 30,000 T cell genomes, went into each replicate PCR. The purified libraries were quantified using a Qubit 3.0 fluorometer, sized with a Bioanalyzer 2100, and then quantified again using the KAPA Library Quantification kit. Every immunoSEQ 96-well plate was sequenced on a dedicated single-read 150-cycle Illumina NextSeq 550 flow cell. Concerning the study's data processing: The immunoSEQ output contained only junctional sequences without quality scores, so filtering could not match that applied to full-length reads. To assign V/J genes and CDR3, sequences were annotated against IMGT germline references using PyIR, a Python wrapper for IgBLAST v1.9. Reads were removed for weak V/J assignments (E-value above 1e-6), missing CDR3, stop codons, out-of-frame junctions, or ambiguous translated residues. V3J clonotypes were defined as sequences sharing an identical inferred V gene, J gene, and CDR3 amino acid sequence. The percentage overlap between two repertoires was calculated by dividing the number of shared unique clonotypes by the size of the smaller repertoire. Repertoire richness was assessed with RTK rarefaction, the Chao1 estimator, and Recon v2.1 estimates of unobserved clonotypes. OLGA was used to compute generation probabilities for all TCRbeta clonotypes that the gDNA method yielded from a handful of donors. TCRdb obtained this table from immuneACCESS and retained in-frame rearrangements with V and J assigned. These tables miss some clones; where compared with another copy, unresolved V genes account for less than half of the shortfall, and the remainder is unexplained. The DNA gave D and trimming, while V, J and clone size come from that table. The sample table contains about 1 million clones; only one count was recorded for 65% to 75% of them. The ten most abundant clones make up nearly 1.5% of the sample.

The cysteine opens and the phenylalanine closes a CDR3 of 16 amino acids. Here the CDR3 DNA is all that survives: 48 bases in frame from base 1. CDR1 and CDR2 are drawn from the germline V gene: SGHDT, YYEEEE. Clipping removes 3 bases from V and 6 bases from J, with 12 as the unmatched junction base count. Notes on this clone: Its antigen is currently not known. Within one base of it there is no much larger clone, and no base qualities were kept.

The donors were healthy, HIV-negative adults who had no recently reported acute infections or vaccinations. Every donor was a Caucasian adult residing in Nashville, Tennessee, USA. CD4+ T cells were enriched through magnetic negative selection, after which naive cells were positively selected on CD45RA and the remaining negative fraction served as the memory subset. After blood collection by leukapheresis, PBMCs were isolated using Ficoll-Histopaque density gradient centrifugation and then cryopreserved in the vapor phase of liquid nitrogen. Analytical flow cytometry was used to check the purity and quantity of every magnetically sorted T cell population. Genomic DNA was isolated from each sorted fraction and quantified by UV absorbance on a Nanodrop 2000c.

Sequenced material: memory CD4+ T cells sorted from blood. Read against the paper, the sample's cell subset or site label means: CD45RA-negative fraction. The receptor's source is a man aged 18 to 29 in good health. The V gene is TRBV5-6 and the J gene is TRBJ2-7, with TRBD2 matching 10 junction bases. The nucleotides are TGTGCCAGCAGCTCAGGGAAGGAGCGGGGGGGATCCGAGCAGTACTTC. Translated, this is CASSSGKERGGSEQYF.